What follows describes a single T cell receptor (beta chain). This CDR3 comprises 17 residues. The data are from a study of PD-1 blockade in classical Hodgkin lymphoma. TCRdb's table, derived via immunoSEQ multiplex PCR, lists solely in-frame clones and lacks some. Among over 25,000 clones listed, about 89% were seen once. Time point denoted: newly diagnosed, previously untreated cHL patient sample. Magnetic negative selection of thawed PBMCs was the method by which CD4+ T cells were purified. The chain couples TRBV12-2 to TRBJ2-5; the table's TRBD2 call for D was not verified on the DNA. TRBV12-2 is described as a pseudogene. This TCR derives from a human donor with classical Hodgkin lymphoma. The sequencing input was CD4+ T cells from blood. CDR3 region: CASRDPGTSGTQETQYF. In DNA form, the CDR3 reads TGTGCAAGTCGCGACCCCGGGACTAGCGGTACCCAAGAGACCCAGTACTTC.